The 30 T cell receptor beta chains listed next were all sequenced from one sample in a study of neoadjuvant anti-PD-1 for oral cavity cancer (dated by TCRdb to about 2021). The time point label, read with the paper, signifies: before neoadjuvant nivolumab. The library was made by the immunoSEQ multiplex PCR assay. Sourced from immuneACCESS, this table was stored by TCRdb with only in-frame sequences that have V and J called. A share of the clones is absent; for the studies checked, an unresolved V gene accounts for under half, and the remainder has no known explanation. This sample lists 30,000 to 35,000 clones; around nine tenths were detected once. The ten largest clones capture approximately 3.7% of the sample. Sequencing used PBMCs, obtained before nivolumab (anti-PD-1) treatment. The receptors were gathered from a person between 35 and 79 years old with oral cavity squamous cell carcinoma.

The chain combines TRBV10-2 with TRBJ2-5; D is unresolved. This CDR3 contains 13 residues. Germline lookup yields CDR1 WSHSY and CDR2 SAAADI. V gave up 4 bases and J gave up 3 bases, with 9 bases separating them. The CDR3: CASSAQVEETQYF. Written as DNA, the CDR3 is TGCGCCAGCAGTGCGCAGGTCGAAGAGACCCAGTACTTC.

This clone has more than one count but fewer than ten. The chain recombines TRBV5-8 with TRBJ1-3, with no clear D. V gave up 2 bases and J gave up 2 bases, with 8 bases separating them. This CDR3 contains 14 residues. From germline, CDR1 is SGHTS and CDR2 YDEGEE. CDR3 nucleotides: TGTGCCAGCAGCTTATGGTCTCCTGGAAACACCATATATTTT. Encoded protein: CASSLWSPGNTIYF.

The rearrangement joins TRBV19 to TRBJ1-5; D is undetermined. This CDR3 is built from 11 residues. Trimming removed 8 bases from V and 3 bases from J, with 5 bases in between. CDR1 is LNHDA and CDR2 is SQIVND in the germline V gene (reference sequence). CDR3 loop: CASGDNQPQHF. CDR3 DNA sequence: TGTGCCAGTGGGGACAATCAGCCCCAGCATTTT.

The chain uses TRBV4-2 and TRBJ2-3; TRBD2 might be the D (6 bases). The CDR3 has 15 residues. Germline CDR1 LGHNA, CDR2 YNFKEQ. The ends were cut back, 0 bases at V and 4 bases at J, with 11 bases in the middle. The CDR3 coding sequence is TGTGCCAGCAGCCAAGATTGGACTACCTCAGATACGCAGTATTTT. It encodes CASSQDWTTSDTQYF.

This chain links TRBV5-1 with TRBJ2-7; 8 positions match TRBD1. The trim removed 5 bases at V and 3 bases at J, leaving 10 bases unmatched. Germline V gene data show CDR1 as SGHRS and CDR2 as YFSETQ. CDR3 length: 15 amino acids. CDR3 loop: CASSYGQGTVYEQYF. The CDR3 DNA follows: TGCGCCAGCAGTTACGGACAGGGAACGGTCTACGAGCAGTACTTC.

The chain joins TRBV2 to TRBJ2-7; D not resolved. The CDR3 covers 11 residues. Trimming pared 2 bases from V and 9 bases from J, leaving 8 bases between. Germline V gene data show CDR1 as SNHLY and CDR2 as FYNNEI. The CDR3 protein is CASSESAGQYF. The DNA of the CDR3 is TGTGCCAGCAGTGAAAGTGCCGGGCAGTACTTC.

This clone was seen once. The gene calls are TRBV6-5 and TRBJ2-7; TRBD1 matches 11 bases. V was clipped by 6 bases and J by 3 bases; unmatched bases: 7. Germline lookup yields CDR1 MNHEY and CDR2 SVGAGI. The CDR3 is 15 residues long. The CDR3 here is CASSKIGTGGYEQYF. The CDR3 DNA is TGTGCCAGCAGCAAAATAGGGACAGGGGGCTACGAGCAGTACTTC.

The CDR3 region is CASSEEGSTDTQYF. CDR3 sequence (DNA): TGTGCCAGTAGTGAGGAGGGTAGCACAGATACGCAGTATTTT. This chain connects TRBV19 to TRBJ2-3, with D possibly TRBD2 on 6 matching bases. Germline CDR1 and CDR2: LNHDA and SQIVND (reference sequence). This CDR3 comprises 14 residues. V shed 5 bases and J shed 0 bases, with 9 bases lying between them. The variable domain in full, with the rest retrieved from reference TRBV19 and TRBJ2-3, is DGGITQSPKYLFRKEGQNVTLSCEQNLNHDAMYWYRQDPGQGLRLIYYSQIVNDFQKGDIAEGYSVSREKKESFPLTVTSAQKNPTAFYLCASSEEGSTDTQYFGPGTRLTVL.

This rearrangement joins TRBV25-1 to TRBJ1-2; maybe TRBD1 (5 bases). The CDR3 extends over 14 amino acids. V was pared by 2 bases and J by 8 bases, with 15 bases between. Germline V lookup: CDR1 MGHDK, CDR2 SYGVNS. The CDR3 reads CASSEAGRESGYTF. CDR3 nucleotides: TGTGCCAGCAGTGAAGCTGGCAGGGAGAGCGGCTACACCTTC.

This clone was counted a single time. V usage is TRBV10-3 and J usage is TRBJ1-1; D may be TRBD1 (6 bases). Trimming pared 2 bases from V and 7 bases from J, leaving 8 bases between. The CDR3 runs to 12 residues. Germline V gene sequence: CDR1 ENHRY, CDR2 SYGVKD. CDR3 amino acids: CAISETGYEAFF. The CDR3 DNA sequence: TGTGCCATCAGTGAGACAGGGTATGAAGCTTTCTTT.

The V and J genes are TRBV28 and TRBJ1-4; 7 bases agree with TRBD1. The CDR3 has 14 residues. The V segment lost 9 bases and the J segment 4 bases; nucleotides outside the gene matches: 8. Germline CDR1 and CDR2: MDHEN and SYDVKM. This CDR3 reads CASSPGQYNEKLFF. CDR3 coding DNA: TGTGCCAGTTCCCCGGGACAGTATAATGAAAAACTGTTTTTT.

The V gene is TRBV5-1, the J gene TRBJ2-3; possibly TRBD2 for D (5 bases). Germline V gene sequence: CDR1 SGHRS, CDR2 YFSETQ. CDR3 length equals 16 residues. Deletions cut 2 bases from V and 3 bases from J, with 16 bases between. The CDR3 nucleotides are TGCGCCAGCAGCTTATCCCGGGGTAGCATTACAGATACGCAGTATTTT. It yields the protein CASSLSRGSITDTQYF. Supplemented by reference TRBV5-1 and TRBJ2-3, the full variable domain reads KAGVTQTPRYLIKTRGQQVTLSCSPISGHRSVSWYQQTPGQGLQFLFEYFSETQRNKGNFPGRFSGRQFSNSRSEMNVSTLELGDSALYLCASSLSRGSITDTQYFGPGTRLTVL.

The rearrangement joins TRBV4-3 to TRBJ1-3, with D tentatively TRBD1 (5 bases). Germline values: CDR1 LGHNA, CDR2 YSLEER. The CDR3 contains 16 residues. Trimming removed 4 bases at V and 0 bases at J, with 13 bases between. The CDR3 coding sequence is TGCGCCAGCAGCCTGGGACGGAGTGGCTCTGGAAACACCATATATTTT. Translation gives CASSLGRSGSGNTIYF.

The V and J genes are TRBV11-2 and TRBJ1-1; 7 bases are shared with TRBD1. This CDR3 has 13 amino acids. Germline CDR1 SGHAT, CDR2 FQNNGV. Trimming took 1 base from V and 5 from J; bases not matched to a gene: 1. In DNA, the CDR3 is TGTGCCAGCAGCTTAGGCAGGGGGACTGAAGCTTTCTTT. Translating gives CASSLGRGTEAFF.

The V and J genes are TRBV9 and TRBJ2-5, with D perhaps given as TRBD1 or TRBD2 (5 bases each). The ends were cut back, 4 bases at V and 2 bases at J, with 15 bases in the middle. The germline gives CDR1 SGDLS, CDR2 YYNGEE. This CDR3 has 15 residues. The CDR3 region is CASSPSGRPQETQYF. In DNA, the CDR3 is TGTGCCAGCAGCCCTTCGGGGCGGCCGCAAGAGACCCAGTACTTC.

In DNA form, the CDR3 reads TGTGCCATCTCGGGATCCGGTGGGGAGAACACTGAAGCTTTCTTT. This encodes CAISGSGGENTEAFF. V and J are TRBV10-3 and TRBJ1-1; D is unclear. The CDR3 length is 15 residues. V dropped 8 bases and J dropped 1 base, with 17 bases sitting between them. Germline CDR1 reads ENHRY; CDR2 reads SYGVKD.

This clone appeared a few times. The chain uses TRBV7-2 and TRBJ1-6; the D is unclear. Trimming pared 5 bases from V and 5 bases from J, leaving 13 bases between. Germline loops: CDR1 SGHTA, CDR2 FQGNSA. This CDR3 comprises 15 residues. CDR3 protein: CASSPRVADNSPLHF. CDR3 bases: TGTGCCAGCAGCCCCCGAGTAGCGGATAATTCACCCCTCCACTTT.

This chain links TRBV6-1 with TRBJ2-7; a weak D match, TRBD2 (6 bases). This CDR3 has 15 residues. Germline-derived CDR1 and CDR2 are MNHNS and SASEGT. Trimming cost V 3 bases and J 0 bases, with 12 bases left between them. The DNA of the CDR3 is TGTGCCAGCAGTGAGGAGGACGGGAGCTCCTACGAGCAGTACTTC. The encoded protein is CASSEEDGSSYEQYF.

The rearrangement joins TRBV5-1 to TRBJ2-5; unclear D gene. The germline V and J ends were trimmed by 1 base and 1 base, with 2 bases remaining between them. Germline CDR1 SGHRS, CDR2 YFSETQ. The CDR3 contains 12 residues. The CDR3 protein is CASSLSQETQYF. CDR3 in DNA: TGCGCCAGCAGCTTGTCCCAAGAGACCCAGTACTTC.

The chain combines TRBV5-1 with TRBJ1-1; D may be TRBD1 (6 bases). The CDR3 totals 13 residues. With 2 bases removed from V and 5 bases from J, the gap between germline ends came to 10 bases. Germline V gene data show CDR1 as SGHRS and CDR2 as YFSETQ. In nucleotides, the CDR3 is TGCGCCAGCAGCTTATCAGGGGCGACTGAAGCTTTCTTT. This sequence encodes CASSLSGATEAFF.

The J gene is TRBJ2-1, the V gene TRBV11-2; a weak D match, TRBD1 (5 bases). From germline, CDR1 is SGHAT and CDR2 FQNNGV. Trimming left V 4 bases short and J 6 bases short, with 16 bases between. The CDR3 runs to 15 residues. CDR3 residues: CASSSRVISSNEQFF. CDR3 DNA sequence: TGTGCCAGCAGCTCCAGGGTTATCAGCAGCAATGAGCAGTTCTTC.

The CDR3 DNA reads TGTGCCTGGAGCCAAGACGGGGTCACCGGGCAGTACTTC. Translating it yields CAWSQDGVTGQYF. This sequence joins TRBV30 and TRBJ2-7; the D gene is possibly TRBD2 (5 bases). The CDR3 loop spans 13 amino acids. Germline lookup yields CDR1 GTSNPN and CDR2 SVGIG (reference sequence). V was clipped by 3 bases and J by 9 bases, with 18 bases between them.

By proportion, this clone is medium-sized. This chain joins TRBV4-3 and TRBJ1-2; D uncertain. This CDR3 is 15 amino acids long. With 0 bases removed from V and 1 base from J, the gap between germline ends came to 9 bases. Germline CDR1 and CDR2: LGHNA and YSLEER. The DNA of the CDR3 is TGCGCCAGCAGCCAAGAATTACCCAGTAACTATGGCTACACCTTC. Amino acids: CASSQELPSNYGYTF.

J is TRBJ2-5 and V is TRBV30; no clear D. The CDR3 runs to 12 residues. The ends were cut back, 0 bases at V and 5 bases at J, with 7 bases in the middle. CDR1 is GTSNPN, CDR2 SVGIG, per germline (reference sequence). The CDR3 nucleotides are TGTGCCTGGAGTGTAACAACGGAGACCCAGTACTTC. Translated, it gives CAWSVTTETQYF.

In its sample, this clone is medium-sized. The rearrangement links TRBV4-3 to TRBJ2-1; 9 positions match TRBD1. CDR1 is LGHNA and CDR2 is YSLEER in the germline V gene. This CDR3 spans 16 amino acids. Unmatched junction bases numbered 4, after V lost 3 bases and J lost 1 base. The CDR3 coding sequence is TGCGCCAGCAGCCAGGAGGGACAGGGTTCCTACAATGAGCAGTTCTTC. It yields the protein CASSQEGQGSYNEQFF.

The chain joins TRBV5-1 to TRBJ1-4; the D gene is possibly TRBD1 (6 bases). The CDR3 has 15 residues. The germline V and J ends were trimmed by 0 bases and 8 bases, with 14 bases remaining between them. Germline V lookup: CDR1 SGHRS, CDR2 YFSETQ. The CDR3 DNA sequence: TGCGCCAGCAGCTTGGTCGGGGGCGAGGGAGAAAAACTGTTTTTT. It translates to CASSLVGGEGEKLFF.

This clone came up once. The chain uses TRBV9 and TRBJ2-5; 7 bases are a match to TRBD2. Per germline, CDR1 SGDLS and CDR2 YYNGEE. V was clipped by 0 bases and J by 4 bases; unmatched bases: 6. There are 15 residues in the CDR3. The CDR3 nucleotides are TGTGCCAGCAGCGTAGCTGGGGGAGGGTCAGAGACCCAGTACTTC. Translation gives CASSVAGGGSETQYF.

The chain links TRBV6-5 to TRBJ1-5, with 7 nucleotides matching TRBD1. V lost 4 bases and J lost 2; bases outside the gene matches: 8. Per germline, CDR1 MNHEY and CDR2 SVGAGI. The CDR3 has 16 amino acids. This CDR3 is CASSSIAGTGNQPQHF. The CDR3 nucleotides are TGTGCCAGCAGTTCCATAGCCGGGACAGGCAATCAGCCCCAGCATTTT.

DNA of the CDR3: TGTGCCAGCAGCGCCACGGGGGGCGCAGGAAAACTGTTTTTT. Protein sequence: CASSATGGAGKLFF. The chain is built from TRBV9 and TRBJ1-4; tentative D call: TRBD1 (6 bases). The CDR3 is made up of 14 amino acids. CDR1 and CDR2 from the germline V gene are SGDLS and YYNGEE. V dropped 3 bases and J dropped 10 bases, with 16 bases sitting between them. The complete variable domain, with remaining parts taken from reference TRBV9 and TRBJ1-4, reads DSGVTQTPKHLITATGQRVTLRCSPRSGDLSVYWYQQSLDQGLQFLIQYYNGEERAKGNILERFSAQQFPDLHSELNLSSLELGDSALYFCASSATGGAGKLFFGSGTQLSVL.

This clone is a singleton in its sample. This sequence joins TRBV7-9 and TRBJ1-6; 9 bases fit TRBD1. Per germline, CDR1 SEHNR and CDR2 FQNEAQ (reference sequence). This CDR3 spans 16 amino acids. V gave up 5 bases and J gave up 6 bases; unmatched junction bases: 8. In DNA, the CDR3 is TGTGCCAGCAGCGTACAGGGGGCGCTTGGTAATTCACCCCTCCACTTT. It codes for CASSVQGALGNSPLHF.